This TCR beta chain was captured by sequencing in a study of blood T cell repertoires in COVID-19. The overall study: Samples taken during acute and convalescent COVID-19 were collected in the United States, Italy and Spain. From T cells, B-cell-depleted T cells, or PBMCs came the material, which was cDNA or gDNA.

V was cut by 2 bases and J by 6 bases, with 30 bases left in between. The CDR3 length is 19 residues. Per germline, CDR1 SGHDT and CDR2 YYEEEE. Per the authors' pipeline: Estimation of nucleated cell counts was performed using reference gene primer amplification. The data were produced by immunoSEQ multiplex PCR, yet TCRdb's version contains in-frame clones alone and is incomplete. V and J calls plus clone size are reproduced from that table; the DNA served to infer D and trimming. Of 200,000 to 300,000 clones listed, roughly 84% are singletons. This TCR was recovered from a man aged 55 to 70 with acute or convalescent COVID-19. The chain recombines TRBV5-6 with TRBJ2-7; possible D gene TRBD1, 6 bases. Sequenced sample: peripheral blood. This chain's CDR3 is CASSLRKEQTGTRRPEQYF. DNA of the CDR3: TGTGCCAGCAGCTTACGTAAAGAACAAACCGGGACACGAAGGCCCGAGCAGTACTTC.